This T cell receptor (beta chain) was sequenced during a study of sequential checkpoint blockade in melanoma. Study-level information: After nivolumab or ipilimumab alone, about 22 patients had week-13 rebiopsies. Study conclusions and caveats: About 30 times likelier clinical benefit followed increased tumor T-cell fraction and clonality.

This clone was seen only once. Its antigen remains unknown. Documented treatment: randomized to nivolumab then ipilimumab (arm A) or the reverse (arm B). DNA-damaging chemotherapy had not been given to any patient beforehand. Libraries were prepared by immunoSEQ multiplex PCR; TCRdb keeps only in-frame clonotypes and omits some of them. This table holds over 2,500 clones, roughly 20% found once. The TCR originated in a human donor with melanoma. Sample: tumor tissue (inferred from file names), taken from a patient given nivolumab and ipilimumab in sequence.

The CDR3 protein is CASSPLQPRTGVTEAFF. In DNA, the CDR3 is TGTGCCAGCTCACCATTACAACCCAGAACAGGGGTGACTGAAGCTTTCTTT. The V gene is TRBV18, the J gene TRBJ1-1; TRBD1 matches at 7 bases. Germline V CDR1 and CDR2: KGHSH, LQKENI. The CDR3 has 17 amino acids. The trim removed 2 bases at V and 5 bases at J, leaving 14 bases unmatched.